This T cell receptor beta chain was captured in a study of PD-L1 blockade in urothelial cancer. Study observations and caveats: When measured at 3 weeks, tumor-associated blood clones expanded more in durable-benefit patients. A pretreatment blood TCR clonality that fell below the median predicted better progression-free and overall survival.

Profiling relied on immunoSEQ multiplex PCR, and the TCRdb table lists in-frame clones only, not all of them. The sample contains under 40,000 clones, around 86% of which appear only once. V gave up 3 bases and J gave up 1 base; unmatched junction bases: 9. Per germline, CDR1 MDHEN and CDR2 SYDVKM. The length of the CDR3 is 16 residues. Note on this clone: The antigen remains undetermined.

The chain has TRBV28 and TRBJ2-7; TRBD1 agrees at 7 bases. The sequence derives from a man aged 50 or older with urothelial cancer. The sequencing here drew on PBMCs, taken around atezolizumab (anti-PD-L1) treatment. For the CDR3, the DNA is TGTGCCAGCAGTTTCCTTACCGGGACAGCTTCCTACGAGCAGTACTTC. Its protein is CASSFLTGTASYEQYF.